This is a list of T cell receptor beta chains from one sample in a study of T cells in localized non-small cell lung cancer. TCRdb's table, derived via immunoSEQ multiplex PCR, lists solely in-frame clones and lacks some. Seen here are some 1,400 clones, 15% to 20% observed once, and the top ten hold over 15%. This specimen consisted of lung tumor tissue, obtained before any cancer treatment. These receptors all stem from a female donor older than 55 with stage I squamous cell lung carcinoma. Each CDR3 is given with its conserved first and last residue. A D gene is named only where the DNA matches it firmly. Rows may omit the clone size; those that give it use once, few, many or a size class.

J,V,size,D,CDR3,DNA
TRBJ2-6,TRBV6-8,-,-,CASSYAGSGANVLTF,TGTGCCAGCAGTTACGCTGGATCTGGGGCCAACGTCCTGACTTTC
TRBJ1-1,TRBV14,few,TRBD1,CASSRSTGTPTEAFF,TGTGCCAGCAGCCGATCGACAGGGACTCCCACTGAAGCTTTCTTT
TRBJ2-5,TRBV11-3,few,-,CASSPRQGGKETQYF,TGTGCCAGCAGCCCACGACAGGGAGGAAAAGAGACCCAGTACTTC
TRBJ1-1,TRBV28,-,-,CASSPALMGTEAFF,TGTGCCAGCAGCCCAGCGTTAATGGGGACTGAAGCTTTCTTT
TRBJ2-7,TRBV11-3,-,TRBD2,CASSSPGTGRDEQYF,TGTGCCAGCAGCTCTCCTGGGACTGGGAGGGACGAGCAGTACTTC
TRBJ2-4,TRBV6-1,-,-,CASSEEGGVRNIQYF,TGTGCCAGCAGTGAAGAGGGTGGAGTGAGAAACATTCAGTACTTC
TRBJ2-5,TRBV19,few,-,CASSYRPGVQETQYF,TGTGCCAGTAGTTACAGGCCCGGGGTGCAAGAGACCCAGTACTTC
TRBJ1-1,TRBV28,-,-,CASTSPGPTEAFF,TGTGCCAGCACTTCCCCAGGGCCCACTGAAGCTTTCTTT
TRBJ1-2,TRBV9,few,-,CASSRVGTYGYTF,TGTGCCAGCTCAAGGGTAGGGACTTATGGCTACACCTTC
TRBJ2-1,TRBV19,-,TRBD2,CASQVSVAGVGEQFF,TGTGCCAGTCAGGTCTCGGTAGCGGGAGTGGGTGAGCAGTTCTTC
TRBJ1-5,TRBV11-3,medium-sized,-,CASTLSAYSNQPQHF,TGTGCCAGCACCCTATCCGCTTATAGCAATCAGCCCCAGCATTTT
TRBJ1-2,TRBV30,-,TRBD1,CAGRGQGAQANYGYTF,TGTGCCGGGAGGGGACAGGGGGCCCAAGCTAACTATGGCTACACCTTC
TRBJ1-1,TRBV28,few,-,CASISEGSNTEAFF,TGTGCCAGCATCTCCGAGGGGAGCAACACTGAAGCTTTCTTT
TRBJ2-1,TRBV6-8,medium-sized,TRBD1,CASMGTGYGQSSYNEQFF,TGTGCCAGCATGGGGACAGGGTATGGCCAAAGCTCCTACAATGAGCAGTTCTTC
TRBJ1-4,TRBV19,few,-,CASSLTGGRTDEKLFF,TGTGCCAGTAGCTTAACAGGAGGACGGACGGATGAAAAACTGTTTTTT
TRBJ2-2,TRBV6-8,-,TRBD2,CASSDRTSGRGGELFF,TGTGCCAGCAGCGACAGGACTAGCGGGAGAGGCGGGGAGCTGTTTTTT
TRBJ1-2,TRBV28,few,-,CASTLGGALYGYTF,TGTGCCAGCACCCTAGGGGGGGCACTCTATGGCTACACCTTC
TRBJ2-1,TRBV19,-,-,CASSPRGYNEQFF,TGTGCCAGTAGTCCGAGGGGATACAATGAGCAGTTCTTC
TRBJ2-5,TRBV11-3,few,-,CASSQKSDLQETQYF,TGTGCCAGCAGTCAAAAGTCGGACTTACAAGAGACCCAGTACTTC
TRBJ1-5,TRBV19,-,-,CASSIDRRTFSNQPQHF,TGTGCCAGTAGTATAGATCGCCGGACATTTAGCAATCAGCCCCAGCATTTT
TRBJ2-7,TRBV18,-,-,CASSPGVLSYEQYF,TGTGCCAGCTCACCAGGGGTCCTCTCCTACGAGCAGTACTTC
TRBJ2-7,TRBV5-1,-,TRBD1,CASSSYGTGHSYEQYF,TGCGCCAGCAGCTCCTACGGGACAGGCCATTCCTACGAGCAGTACTTC
TRBJ2-7,TRBV5-1,few,TRBD1,CASSKGQGRDEQYF,TGCGCCAGCAGTAAGGGACAGGGGCGGGACGAGCAGTACTTC
TRBJ2-2,TRBV11-3,medium-sized,-,CASSLGGTNTGELFF,TGTGCCAGCAGCTTAGGCGGGACGAACACCGGGGAGCTGTTTTTT
TRBJ2-5,TRBV11-3,medium-sized,TRBD2,CASSSNHRLKSGGYQETQYF,TGTGCCAGCAGCTCTAACCACCGACTTAAAAGCGGGGGATACCAAGAGACCCAGTACTTC
TRBJ1-4,TRBV11-3,hyperexpanded,TRBD1,CASSLEPGGDEKLFF,TGTGCCAGCAGCTTAGAACCAGGGGGCGACGAAAAACTGTTTTTT
TRBJ2-3,TRBV28,-,-,CASSSPALATDTQYF,TGTGCCAGCAGTTCTCCTGCCCTAGCCACAGATACGCAGTATTTT
TRBJ2-3,TRBV11-3,-,-,CASSEEPRGYTQYF,TGTGCCAGCAGCGAAGAGCCCCGGGGATACACGCAGTATTTT
TRBJ2-3,TRBV6-8,medium-sized,-,CASSSPVTDTQYF,TGTGCCAGCAGTTCCCCCGTCACAGATACGCAGTATTTT
TRBJ2-5,TRBV28,few,TRBD2,CASSKREGETQYF,TGTGCCAGCAGCAAGCGGGAGGGGGAGACCCAGTACTTC
TRBJ2-5,TRBV5-1,-,-,CASSLAGQQETQYF,TGCGCCAGCAGCTTGGCAGGACAACAAGAGACCCAGTACTTC
TRBJ1-3,TRBV28,-,TRBD1,CASSFSDRGGGNTIYF,TGTGCCAGCAGTTTCAGCGACAGGGGTGGGGGAAACACCATATATTTT
TRBJ2-1,TRBV11-3,few,-,CASSLGGRKNEQFF,TGTGCCAGCAGCTTAGGAGGGAGAAAAAATGAGCAGTTCTTC
TRBJ2-7,TRBV11-3,medium-sized,-,CASSRVTSADREQYF,TGTGCCAGCAGCCGGGTTACTTCGGCCGATCGCGAGCAGTACTTC
TRBJ2-2,TRBV11-3,-,-,CASSLGVGVNTGELFF,TGTGCCAGCAGCTTAGGAGTAGGGGTAAACACCGGGGAGCTGTTTTTT
TRBJ1-5,TRBV6-8,medium-sized,-,CATRVNSNQPQHF,TGTGCCACCAGGGTTAATAGCAATCAGCCCCAGCATTTT
TRBJ1-4,TRBV19,medium-sized,-,CASTPGDSTNEKLFF,TGTGCCAGTACCCCAGGCGACTCAACTAATGAAAAACTGTTTTTT
TRBJ1-1,TRBV6-8,-,-,CASSSPANTEAFF,TGTGCCAGCAGTTCCCCAGCTAACACTGAAGCTTTCTTT
TRBJ2-2,TRBV11-3,few,-,CASSPPNPGKNTGELFF,TGTGCCAGCAGCCCCCCCAACCCCGGGAAGAACACCGGGGAGCTGTTTTTT
TRBJ2-1,TRBV11-3,-,-,CASSSSGNYNEQFF,TGTGCCAGCAGTAGTAGTGGGAATTACAATGAGCAGTTCTTC
TRBJ1-1,TRBV29-1,-,-,CSVLPPDQRAFF,TGCAGCGTTCTGCCTCCCGACCAAAGAGCTTTCTTT
TRBJ2-7,TRBV19,large,-,CASSEQGVEQYF,TGTGCCAGTAGTGAACAGGGCGTCGAGCAGTACTTC
TRBJ2-3,TRBV11-3,-,TRBD2,CASSLEASGTIRDTQYF,TGTGCCAGCAGCTTAGAGGCTAGCGGGACGATAAGGGATACGCAGTATTTT